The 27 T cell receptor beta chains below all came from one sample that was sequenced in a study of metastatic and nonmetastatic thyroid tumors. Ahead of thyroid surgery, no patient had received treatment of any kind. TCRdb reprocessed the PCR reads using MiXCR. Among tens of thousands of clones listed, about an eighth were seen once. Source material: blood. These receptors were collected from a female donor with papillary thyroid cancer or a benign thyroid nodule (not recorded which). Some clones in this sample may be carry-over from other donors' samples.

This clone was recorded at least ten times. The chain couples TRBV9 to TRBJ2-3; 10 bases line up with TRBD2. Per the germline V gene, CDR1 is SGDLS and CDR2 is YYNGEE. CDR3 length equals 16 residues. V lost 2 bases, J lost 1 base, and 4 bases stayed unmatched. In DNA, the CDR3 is TGTGCCAGCAGCGTTGGGAGCGGGAGGGGCACAGATACGCAGTATTTT. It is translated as CASSVGSGRGTDTQYF.

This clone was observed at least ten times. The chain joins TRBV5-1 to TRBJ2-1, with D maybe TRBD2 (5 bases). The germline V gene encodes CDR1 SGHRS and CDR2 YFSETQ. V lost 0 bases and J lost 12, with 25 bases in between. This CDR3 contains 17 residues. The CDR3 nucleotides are TGCGCCAGCAGCTTGGGACTACCTACCGACATTAGTGTGGGGCAGTTCTTC. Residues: CASSLGLPTDISVGQFF.

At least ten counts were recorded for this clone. The CDR3 spells CASSVLTGELFF. The CDR3 DNA is TGTGCCAGCAGCGTACTCACCGGGGAGCTGTTTTTT. V usage is TRBV9 and J usage is TRBJ2-2; no reliable D call. Germline V lookup: CDR1 SGDLS, CDR2 YYNGEE. V was clipped by 1 base and J by 4 bases, with 2 bases between them. CDR3 length: 12 amino acids. The full variable domain, with the rest looked up from reference TRBV9 and TRBJ2-2, is DSGVTQTPKHLITATGQRVTLRCSPRSGDLSVYWYQQSLDQGLQFLIQYYNGEERAKGNILERFSAQQFPDLHSELNLSSLELGDSALYFCASSVLTGELFFGEGSRLTVL.

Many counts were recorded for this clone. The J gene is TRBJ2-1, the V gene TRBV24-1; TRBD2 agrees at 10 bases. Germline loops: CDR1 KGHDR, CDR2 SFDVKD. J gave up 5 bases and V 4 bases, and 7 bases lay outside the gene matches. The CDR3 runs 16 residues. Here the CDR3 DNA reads TGTGCCACCAGTGACCGTAGCGGGAGGATCAACAATGAGCAGTTCTTC. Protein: CATSDRSGRINNEQFF.

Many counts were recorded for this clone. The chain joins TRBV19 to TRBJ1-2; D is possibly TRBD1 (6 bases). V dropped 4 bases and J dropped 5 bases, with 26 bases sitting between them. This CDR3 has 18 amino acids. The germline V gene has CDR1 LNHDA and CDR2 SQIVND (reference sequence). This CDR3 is CASSSWTVGSSGLYGYTF. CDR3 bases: TGTGCCAGTAGTAGTTGGACAGTTGGTTCATCAGGATTATATGGCTACACCTTC. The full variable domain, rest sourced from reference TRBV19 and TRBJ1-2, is DGGITQSPKYLFRKEGQNVTLSCEQNLNHDAMYWYRQDPGQGLRLIYYSQIVNDFQKGDIAEGYSVSREKKESFPLTVTSAQKNPTAFYLCASSSWTVGSSGLYGYTFGSGTRLTVV.

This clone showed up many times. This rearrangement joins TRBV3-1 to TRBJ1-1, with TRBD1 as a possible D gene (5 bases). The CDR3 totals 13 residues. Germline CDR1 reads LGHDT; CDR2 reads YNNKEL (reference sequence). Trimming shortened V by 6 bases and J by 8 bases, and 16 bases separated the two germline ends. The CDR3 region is CASRQNARQEAFF. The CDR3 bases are TGTGCCAGCAGGCAAAATGCCAGACAGGAAGCTTTCTTT.

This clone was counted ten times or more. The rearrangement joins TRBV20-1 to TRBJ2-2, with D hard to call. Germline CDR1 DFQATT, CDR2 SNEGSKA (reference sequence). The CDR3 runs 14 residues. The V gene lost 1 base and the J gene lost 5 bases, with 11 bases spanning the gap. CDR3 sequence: CSARAPLGTGELFF. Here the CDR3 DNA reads TGCAGTGCTAGAGCCCCCCTGGGGACCGGGGAGCTGTTTTTT.

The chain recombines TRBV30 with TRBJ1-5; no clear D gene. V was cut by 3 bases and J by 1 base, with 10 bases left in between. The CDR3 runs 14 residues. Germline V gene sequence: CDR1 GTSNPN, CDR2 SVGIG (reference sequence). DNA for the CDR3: TGTGCCTGGAGGGGAGAACCGAGCAATCAGCCCCAGCATTTT. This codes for CAWRGEPSNQPQHF.

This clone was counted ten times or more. The CDR3 sequence is CASTRTWDLNYGYTF. The CDR3 coding sequence is TGTGCCAGCACGAGAACGTGGGATCTTAACTATGGCTACACCTTC. The V call is TRBV6-1, the J call TRBJ1-2; D unresolved. The V and J ends lost 7 bases and 1 base respectively, with 16 bases between them. Per germline, CDR1 MNHNS and CDR2 SASEGT. The CDR3 has 15 amino acids.

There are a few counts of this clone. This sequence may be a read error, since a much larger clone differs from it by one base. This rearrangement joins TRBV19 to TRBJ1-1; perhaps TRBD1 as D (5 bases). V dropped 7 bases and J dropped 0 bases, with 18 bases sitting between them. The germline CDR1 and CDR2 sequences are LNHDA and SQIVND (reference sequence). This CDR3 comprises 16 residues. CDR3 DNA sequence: TGTGCCAGTACCATTGAAAGGGGTTTAGTGAACACTGAAGCTTTCTTT. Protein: CASTIERGLVNTEAFF.

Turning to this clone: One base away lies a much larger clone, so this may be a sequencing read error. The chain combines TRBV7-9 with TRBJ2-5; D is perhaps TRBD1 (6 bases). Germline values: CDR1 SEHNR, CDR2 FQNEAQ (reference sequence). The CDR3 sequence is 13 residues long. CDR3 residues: CASSFPGVETHYF. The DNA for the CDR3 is TGTGCCAGCAGCTTCCCAGGGGTGGAGACCCATTACTTC.

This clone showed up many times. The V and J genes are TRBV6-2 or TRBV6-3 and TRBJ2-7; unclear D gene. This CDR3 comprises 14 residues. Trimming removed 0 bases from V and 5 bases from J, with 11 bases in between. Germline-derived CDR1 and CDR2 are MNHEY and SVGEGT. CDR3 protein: CASSYSGSRHEQYF. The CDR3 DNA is TGTGCCAGCAGTTACTCCGGGTCCCGCCACGAGCAGTACTTC.

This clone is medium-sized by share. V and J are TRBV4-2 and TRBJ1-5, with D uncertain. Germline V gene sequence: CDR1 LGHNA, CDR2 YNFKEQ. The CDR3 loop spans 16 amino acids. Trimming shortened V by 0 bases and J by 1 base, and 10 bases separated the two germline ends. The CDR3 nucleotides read TGTGCCAGCAGCCAAGATAGAGCGGGGAGCAATCAGCCCCAGCATTTT. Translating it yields CASSQDRAGSNQPQHF.

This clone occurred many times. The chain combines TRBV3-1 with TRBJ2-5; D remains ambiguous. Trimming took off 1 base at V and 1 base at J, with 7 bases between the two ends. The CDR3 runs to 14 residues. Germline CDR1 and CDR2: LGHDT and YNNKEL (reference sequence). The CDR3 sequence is CASSQGDFQETQYF. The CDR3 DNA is TGTGCCAGCAGCCAAGGAGACTTCCAAGAGACCCAGTACTTC.

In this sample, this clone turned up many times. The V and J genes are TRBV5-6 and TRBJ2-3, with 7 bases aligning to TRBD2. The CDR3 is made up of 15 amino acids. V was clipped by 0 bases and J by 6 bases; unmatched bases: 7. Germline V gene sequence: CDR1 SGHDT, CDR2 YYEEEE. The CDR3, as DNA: TGTGCCAGCAGCTTGGATGGGGGGGGTAGGGATACGCAGTATTTT. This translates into CASSLDGGGRDTQYF.

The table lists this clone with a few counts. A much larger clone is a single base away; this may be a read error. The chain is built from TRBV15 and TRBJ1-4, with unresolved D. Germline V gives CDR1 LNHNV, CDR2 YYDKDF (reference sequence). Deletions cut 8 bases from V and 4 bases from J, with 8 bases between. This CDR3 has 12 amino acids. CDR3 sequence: CATRRGNEKLFF. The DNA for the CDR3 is TGTGCCACCCGCCGCGGTAATGAAAAACTGTTTTTT.

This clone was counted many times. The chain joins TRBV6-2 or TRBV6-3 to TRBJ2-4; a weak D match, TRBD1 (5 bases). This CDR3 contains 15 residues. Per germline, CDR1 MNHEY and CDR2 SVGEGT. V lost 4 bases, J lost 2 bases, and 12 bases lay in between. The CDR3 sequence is CASSSPRVSKNIQYF. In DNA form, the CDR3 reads TGTGCCAGCAGTTCGCCCAGGGTCTCCAAAAACATTCAGTACTTC.

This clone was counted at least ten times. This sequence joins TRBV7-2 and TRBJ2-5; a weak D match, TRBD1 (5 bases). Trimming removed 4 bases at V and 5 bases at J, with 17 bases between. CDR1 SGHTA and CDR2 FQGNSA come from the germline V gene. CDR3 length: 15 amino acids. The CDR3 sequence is CASSSIMGLTETQYF. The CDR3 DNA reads TGTGCCAGCAGCTCCATTATGGGGCTGACGGAGACCCAGTACTTC.

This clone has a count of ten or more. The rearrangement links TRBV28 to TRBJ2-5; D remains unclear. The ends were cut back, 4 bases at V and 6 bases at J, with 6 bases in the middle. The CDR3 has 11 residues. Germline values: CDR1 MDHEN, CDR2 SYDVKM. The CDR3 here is CASSSGQTQYF. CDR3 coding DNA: TGTGCCAGCAGTTCCGGACAGACCCAGTACTTC.

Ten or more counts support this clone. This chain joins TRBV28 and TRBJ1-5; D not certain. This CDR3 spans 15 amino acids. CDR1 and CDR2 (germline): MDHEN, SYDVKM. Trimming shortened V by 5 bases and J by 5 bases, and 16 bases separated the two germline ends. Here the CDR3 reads CASSGTWGNDQPQHF. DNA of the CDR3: TGTGCCAGCAGTGGAACATGGGGTAACGATCAGCCCCAGCATTTT.

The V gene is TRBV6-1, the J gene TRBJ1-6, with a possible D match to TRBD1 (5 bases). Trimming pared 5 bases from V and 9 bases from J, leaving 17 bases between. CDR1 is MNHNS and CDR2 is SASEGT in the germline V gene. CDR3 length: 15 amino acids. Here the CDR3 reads CASSRPRGEGSPLHF. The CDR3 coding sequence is TGTGCCAGCAGTCGCCCGCGGGGGGAGGGTTCACCCCTCCACTTT.

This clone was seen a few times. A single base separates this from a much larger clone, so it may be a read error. Here the CDR3 DNA reads TGTGCCAGCAGCCCTAGACGGGGGTCCGGTGAAAAACTGTTTTTT. Its protein product is CASSPRRGSGEKLFF. This rearrangement joins TRBV7-2 to TRBJ1-4, with D possibly matching TRBD1 (5 bases). Trimming took off 5 bases at V and 7 bases at J, with 17 bases between the two ends. Germline assignment: CDR1 SGHTA and CDR2 FQGNSA. The CDR3 length is 15 residues.

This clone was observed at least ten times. In DNA form, the CDR3 reads TGTGCCAGTATCCCGGGACAGGGGTTCGCCGGGGAGCTGTTTTTT. Protein product: CASIPGQGFAGELFF. This chain joins TRBV19 and TRBJ2-2; TRBD1 matches at 10 bases. The germline V gene encodes CDR1 LNHDA and CDR2 SQIVND (reference sequence). Trimming removed 7 bases from V and 6 bases from J; junction bases left unmatched: 8. The CDR3 has 15 residues.

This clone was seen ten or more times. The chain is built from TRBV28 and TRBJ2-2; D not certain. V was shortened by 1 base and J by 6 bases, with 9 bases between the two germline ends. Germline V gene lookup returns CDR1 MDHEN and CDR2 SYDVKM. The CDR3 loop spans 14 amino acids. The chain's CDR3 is CASSLFPQAGELFF. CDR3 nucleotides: TGTGCCAGCAGTTTATTTCCCCAGGCCGGGGAGCTGTTTTTT.

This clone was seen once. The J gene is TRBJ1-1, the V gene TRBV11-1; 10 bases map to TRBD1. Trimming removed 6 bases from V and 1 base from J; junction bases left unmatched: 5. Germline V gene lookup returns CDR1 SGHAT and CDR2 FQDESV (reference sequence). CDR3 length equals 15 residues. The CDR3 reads CASRLDRGPNTEAFF. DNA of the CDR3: TGTGCCAGCAGACTTGACAGGGGGCCGAACACTGAAGCTTTCTTT.

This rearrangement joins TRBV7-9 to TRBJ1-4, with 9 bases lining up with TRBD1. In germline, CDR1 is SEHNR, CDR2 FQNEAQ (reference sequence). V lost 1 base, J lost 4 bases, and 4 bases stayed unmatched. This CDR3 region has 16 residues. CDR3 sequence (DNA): TGTGCCAGCAGCTTAGGGGGACAGGGTCTTAATGAAAAACTGTTTTTT. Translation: CASSLGGQGLNEKLFF.

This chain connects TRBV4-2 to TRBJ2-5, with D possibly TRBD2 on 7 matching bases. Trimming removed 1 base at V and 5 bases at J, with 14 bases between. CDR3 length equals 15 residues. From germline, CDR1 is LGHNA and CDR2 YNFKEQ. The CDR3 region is CASSQVGGAVETQYF. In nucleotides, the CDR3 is TGTGCCAGCAGCCAAGTGGGGGGGGCGGTGGAGACCCAGTACTTC.